The 2 T cell receptor beta chains in this list originate from one sample, sequenced in a study of control samples from healthy donors and cancer patients. The table came from immunoSEQ multiplex PCR; TCRdb's copy has only in-frame clones and leaves some out. The sample carries approximately 59,000 clones, more than 70% recorded once. The source material was PBMCs. The receptors derive from an older woman with lung cancer.

This chain joins TRBV9 and TRBJ1-3; no firm D call. The CDR3 has 14 residues. The V gene lost 3 bases and the J gene lost 8 bases, with 15 bases spanning the gap. Germline CDR1 is SGDLS and CDR2 is YYNGEE. This CDR3 reads CASSAAGFWDTIYF. The CDR3 DNA sequence: TGTGCCAGCAGCGCTGCTGGGTTCTGGGACACCATATATTTT.

By share, this clone ranks as medium-sized. Other DNA sequences from this sample encode an identical CDR3 as well. This sequence joins TRBV27 and TRBJ2-5; unclear D gene. Germline CDR1 and CDR2: MNHEY and SMNVEV (reference sequence). V gave up 3 bases and J gave up 1 base, with 6 bases separating them. The CDR3 is made up of 13 amino acids. CDR3 DNA sequence: TGTGCCAGCAGTTTCGGTATCCAAGAGACCCAGTACTTC. Translated, it gives CASSFGIQETQYF.